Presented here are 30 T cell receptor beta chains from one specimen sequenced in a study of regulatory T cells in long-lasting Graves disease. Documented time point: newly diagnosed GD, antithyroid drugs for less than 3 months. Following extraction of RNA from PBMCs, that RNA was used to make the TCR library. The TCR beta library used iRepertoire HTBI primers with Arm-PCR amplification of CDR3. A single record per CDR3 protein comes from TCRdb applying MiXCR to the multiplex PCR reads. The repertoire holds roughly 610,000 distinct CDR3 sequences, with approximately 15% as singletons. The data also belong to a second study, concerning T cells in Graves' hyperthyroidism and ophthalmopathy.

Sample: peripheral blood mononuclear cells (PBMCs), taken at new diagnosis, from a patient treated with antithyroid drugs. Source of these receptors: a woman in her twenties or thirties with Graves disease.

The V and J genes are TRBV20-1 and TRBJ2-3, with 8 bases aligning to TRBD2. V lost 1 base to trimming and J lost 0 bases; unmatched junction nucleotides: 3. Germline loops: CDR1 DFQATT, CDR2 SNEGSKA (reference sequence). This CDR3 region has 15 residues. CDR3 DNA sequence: TGCAGTGCTAGAGTAGCGGGAACGAGCACAGATACGCAGTATTTT. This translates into CSARVAGTSTDTQYF.

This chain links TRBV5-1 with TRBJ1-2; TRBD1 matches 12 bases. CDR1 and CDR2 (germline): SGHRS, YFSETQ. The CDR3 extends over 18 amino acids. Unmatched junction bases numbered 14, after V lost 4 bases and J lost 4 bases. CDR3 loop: CASSPGTAGQGAGYGYTF. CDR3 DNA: TGCGCCAGCAGCCCCGGAACCGCGGGACAGGGGGCCGGCTATGGCTACACCTTC.

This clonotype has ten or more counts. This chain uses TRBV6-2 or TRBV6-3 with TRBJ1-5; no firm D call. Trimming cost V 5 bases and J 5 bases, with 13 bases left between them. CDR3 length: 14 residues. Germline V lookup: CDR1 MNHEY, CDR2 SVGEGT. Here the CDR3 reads CASSDGRIDQPQHF. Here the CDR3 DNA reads TGTGCCAGCAGTGACGGACGGATTGATCAGCCCCAGCATTTT.

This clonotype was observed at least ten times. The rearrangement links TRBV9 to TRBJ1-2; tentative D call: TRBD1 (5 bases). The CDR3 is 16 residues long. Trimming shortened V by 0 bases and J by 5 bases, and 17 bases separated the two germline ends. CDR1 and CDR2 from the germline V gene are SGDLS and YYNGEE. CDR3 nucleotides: TGTGCCAGCAGCGTAGAGGCAGGGCCTGCCGTATATGGCTACACCTTC. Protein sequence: CASSVEAGPAVYGYTF.

The CDR3 region has the DNA TGTGCCACCAGTGGGATGACAGATTTAACAGATACGCAGTATTTT. Protein product: CATSGMTDLTDTQYF. V and J are TRBV24-1 and TRBJ2-3, with D possibly matching TRBD1 (5 bases). The length of the CDR3 is 15 residues. Trimming stripped 5 bases from V and 3 bases from J, with 14 bases between. CDR1 KGHDR and CDR2 SFDVKD come from the germline V gene.

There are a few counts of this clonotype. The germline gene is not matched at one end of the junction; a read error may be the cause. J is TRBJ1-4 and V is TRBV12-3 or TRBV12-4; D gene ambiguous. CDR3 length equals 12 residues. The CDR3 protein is CASSQDEAKLFF. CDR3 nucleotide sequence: TGTGCCAGCAGCCAGGACGAAGCTAAACTCTTTTTT.

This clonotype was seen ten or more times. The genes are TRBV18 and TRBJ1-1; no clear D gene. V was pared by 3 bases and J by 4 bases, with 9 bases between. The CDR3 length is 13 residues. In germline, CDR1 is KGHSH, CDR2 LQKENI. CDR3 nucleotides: TGTGCCAGCTCACCGGAGGGCGGCACTGAAGCTTTCTTT. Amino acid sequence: CASSPEGGTEAFF. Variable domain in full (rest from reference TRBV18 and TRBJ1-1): NAGVMQNPRHLVRRRGQEARLRCSPMKGHSHVYWYRQLPEEGLKFMVYLQKENIIDESGMPKERFSAEFPKEGPSILRIQQVVRGDSAAYFCASSPEGGTEAFFGQGTRLTVV.

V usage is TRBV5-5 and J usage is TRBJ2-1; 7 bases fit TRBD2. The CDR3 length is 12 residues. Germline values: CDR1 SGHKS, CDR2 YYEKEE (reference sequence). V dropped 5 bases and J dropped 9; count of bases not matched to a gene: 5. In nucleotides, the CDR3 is TGTGCCAGCAGTTGGCCGGGAGGTGAGCAGTTCTTC. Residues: CASSWPGGEQFF.

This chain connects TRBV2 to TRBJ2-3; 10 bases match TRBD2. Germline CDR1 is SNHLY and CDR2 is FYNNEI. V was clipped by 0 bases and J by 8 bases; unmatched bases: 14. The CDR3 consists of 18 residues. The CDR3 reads CASSEALLGAGGPGTQYF. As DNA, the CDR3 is TGTGCCAGCAGTGAAGCGCTTTTGGGAGCGGGAGGGCCGGGTACGCAGTATTTT.

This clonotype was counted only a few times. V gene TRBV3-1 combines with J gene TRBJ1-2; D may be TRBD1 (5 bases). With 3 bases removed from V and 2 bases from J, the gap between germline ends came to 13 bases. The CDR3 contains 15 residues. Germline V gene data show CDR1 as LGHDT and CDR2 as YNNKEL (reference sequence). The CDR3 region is CASSQIRGGNYGYTF. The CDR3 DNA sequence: TGTGCCAGCAGCCAGATAAGGGGCGGAAACTATGGCTACACCTTC.

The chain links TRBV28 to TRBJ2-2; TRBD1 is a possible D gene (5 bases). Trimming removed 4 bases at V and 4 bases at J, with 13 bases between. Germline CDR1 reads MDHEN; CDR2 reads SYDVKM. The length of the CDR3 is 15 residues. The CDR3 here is CASSSGQPGTGELFF. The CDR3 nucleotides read TGTGCCAGCAGTTCAGGGCAGCCAGGCACCGGGGAGCTGTTTTTT.

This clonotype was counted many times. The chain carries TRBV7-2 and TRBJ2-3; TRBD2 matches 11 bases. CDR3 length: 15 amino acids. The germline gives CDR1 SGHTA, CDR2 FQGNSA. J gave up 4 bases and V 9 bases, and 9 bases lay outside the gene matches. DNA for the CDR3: TGTGCCAGTCATAGCGGGAGGGCCGCGGCAGATACGCAGTATTTT. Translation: CASHSGRAAADTQYF.

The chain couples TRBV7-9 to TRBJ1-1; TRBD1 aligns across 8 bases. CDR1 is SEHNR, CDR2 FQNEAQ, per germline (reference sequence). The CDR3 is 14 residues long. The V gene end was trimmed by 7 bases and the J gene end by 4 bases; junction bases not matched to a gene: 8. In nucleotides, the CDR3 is TGTGCCAGCACCCCCCAGGGGGCCGTCACTGAAGCTTTCTTT. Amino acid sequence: CASTPQGAVTEAFF.

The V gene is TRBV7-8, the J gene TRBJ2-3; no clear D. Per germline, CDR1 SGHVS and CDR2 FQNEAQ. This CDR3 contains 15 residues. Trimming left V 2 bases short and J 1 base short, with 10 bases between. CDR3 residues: CASSLRNSRTDTQYF. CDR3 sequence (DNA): TGTGCCAGCAGCTTACGTAATAGCCGCACAGATACGCAGTATTTT.

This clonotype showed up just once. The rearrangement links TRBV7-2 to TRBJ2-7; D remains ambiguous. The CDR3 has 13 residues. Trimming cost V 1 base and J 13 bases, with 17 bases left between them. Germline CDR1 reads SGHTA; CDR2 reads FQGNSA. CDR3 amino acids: CASSLEPSSAPYF. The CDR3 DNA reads TGTGCCAGCAGCTTAGAGCCGAGCAGTGCGCCCTACTTC. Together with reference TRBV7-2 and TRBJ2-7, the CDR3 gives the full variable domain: GAGVSQSPSNKVTEKGKDVELRCDPISGHTALYWYRQSLGQGLEFLIYFQGNSAPDKSGLPSDRFSAERTGGSVSTLTIQRTQQEDSAVYLCASSLEPSSAPYFGPGTRLTVT.

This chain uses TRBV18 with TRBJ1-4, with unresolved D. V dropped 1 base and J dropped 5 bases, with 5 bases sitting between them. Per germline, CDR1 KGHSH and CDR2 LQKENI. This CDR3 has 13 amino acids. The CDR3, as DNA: TGTGCCAGCTCACCACTAGAAAATGAAAAACTGTTTTTT. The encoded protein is CASSPLENEKLFF.

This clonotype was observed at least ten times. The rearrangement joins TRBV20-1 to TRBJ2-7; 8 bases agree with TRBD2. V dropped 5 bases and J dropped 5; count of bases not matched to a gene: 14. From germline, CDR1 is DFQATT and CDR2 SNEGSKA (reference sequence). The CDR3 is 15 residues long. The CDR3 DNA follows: TGCAGTGCTGAAGATCGAGCGGGAGTAGTCGACGAGCAGTACTTC. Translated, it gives CSAEDRAGVVDEQYF.

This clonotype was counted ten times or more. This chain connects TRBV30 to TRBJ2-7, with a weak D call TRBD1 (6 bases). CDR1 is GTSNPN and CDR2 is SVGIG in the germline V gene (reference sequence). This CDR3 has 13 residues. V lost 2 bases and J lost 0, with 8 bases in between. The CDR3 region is CAWSKDSSYEQYF. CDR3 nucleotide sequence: TGTGCCTGGAGTAAGGACAGCTCCTACGAGCAGTACTTC.

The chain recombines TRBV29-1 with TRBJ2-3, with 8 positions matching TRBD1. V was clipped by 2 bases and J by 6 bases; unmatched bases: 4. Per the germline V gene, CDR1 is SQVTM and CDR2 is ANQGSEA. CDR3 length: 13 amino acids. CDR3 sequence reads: CSVEYQGADTQYF. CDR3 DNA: TGCAGCGTTGAATATCAGGGGGCTGATACGCAGTATTTT.

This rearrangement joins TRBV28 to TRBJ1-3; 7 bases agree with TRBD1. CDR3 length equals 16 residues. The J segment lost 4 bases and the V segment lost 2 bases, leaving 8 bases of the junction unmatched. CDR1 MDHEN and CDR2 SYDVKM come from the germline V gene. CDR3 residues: CASSLGATGLGNTIYF. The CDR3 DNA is TGTGCCAGCAGTTTAGGGGCGACAGGGCTAGGAAACACCATATATTTT. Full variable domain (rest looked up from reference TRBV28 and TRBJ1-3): DVKVTQSSRYLVKRTGEKVFLECVQDMDHENMFWYRQDPGLGLRLIYFSYDVKMKEKGDIPEGYSVSREKKERFSLILESASTNQTSMYLCASSLGATGLGNTIYFGEGSWLTVV.

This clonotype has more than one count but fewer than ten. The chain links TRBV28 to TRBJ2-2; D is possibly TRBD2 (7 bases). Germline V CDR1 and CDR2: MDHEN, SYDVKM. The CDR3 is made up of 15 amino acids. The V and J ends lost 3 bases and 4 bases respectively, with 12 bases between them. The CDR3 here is CASSLRGPGTGELFF. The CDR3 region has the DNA TGTGCCAGCAGTTTGCGGGGGCCAGGCACCGGGGAGCTGTTTTTT. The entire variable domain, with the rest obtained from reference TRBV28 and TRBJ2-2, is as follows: DVKVTQSSRYLVKRTGEKVFLECVQDMDHENMFWYRQDPGLGLRLIYFSYDVKMKEKGDIPEGYSVSREKKERFSLILESASTNQTSMYLCASSLRGPGTGELFFGEGSRLTVL.

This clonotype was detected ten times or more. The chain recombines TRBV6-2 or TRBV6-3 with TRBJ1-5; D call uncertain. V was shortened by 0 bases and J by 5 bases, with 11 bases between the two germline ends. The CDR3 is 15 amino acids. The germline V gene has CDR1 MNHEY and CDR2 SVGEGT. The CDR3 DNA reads TGTGCCAGCAGTTACTCGATATTAACGGATCAGCCCCAGCATTTT. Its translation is CASSYSILTDQPQHF.

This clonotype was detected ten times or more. Written as DNA, the CDR3 is TGTGCCAGCAGTTCCCCTTTTGACACGGGCACAGATACGCAGTATTTT. Translation: CASSSPFDTGTDTQYF. This chain connects TRBV28 to TRBJ2-3, with unresolved D. The CDR3 is made up of 16 amino acids. Germline V gene sequence: CDR1 MDHEN, CDR2 SYDVKM. V lost 4 bases, J lost 1 base, and 15 bases lay in between.

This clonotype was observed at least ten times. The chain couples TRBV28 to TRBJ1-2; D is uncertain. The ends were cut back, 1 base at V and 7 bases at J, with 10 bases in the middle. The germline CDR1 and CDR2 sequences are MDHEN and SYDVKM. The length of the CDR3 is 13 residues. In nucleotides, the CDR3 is TGTGCCAGCAGTTTATTCGGCTCTTTTGGCTACACCTTC. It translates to CASSLFGSFGYTF.

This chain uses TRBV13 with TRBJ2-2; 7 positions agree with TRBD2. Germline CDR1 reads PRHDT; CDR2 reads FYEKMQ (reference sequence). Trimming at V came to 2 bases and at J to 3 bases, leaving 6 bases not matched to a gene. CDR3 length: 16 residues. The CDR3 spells CASSLYGGFYTGELFF. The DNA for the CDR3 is TGTGCCAGCAGCTTATACGGGGGGTTTTACACCGGGGAGCTGTTTTTT. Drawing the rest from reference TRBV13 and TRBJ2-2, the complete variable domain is AAGVIQSPRHLIKEKRETATLKCYPIPRHDTVYWYQQGPGQDPQFLISFYEKMQSDKGSIPDRFSAQQFSDYHSELNMSSLELGDSALYFCASSLYGGFYTGELFFGEGSRLTVL.

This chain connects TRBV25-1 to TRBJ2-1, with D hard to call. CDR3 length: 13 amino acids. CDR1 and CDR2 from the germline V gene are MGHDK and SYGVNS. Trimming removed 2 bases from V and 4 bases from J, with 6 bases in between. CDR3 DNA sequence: TGTGCCAGCAGTGAACTAGGGTACAATGAGCAGTTCTTC. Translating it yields CASSELGYNEQFF.

CDR3 sequence: CASSIDSRNLHPYEQYF. The DNA for the CDR3 is TGTGCCAGTAGTATAGATAGCAGGAACTTGCATCCCTACGAGCAGTACTTC. The chain recombines TRBV19 with TRBJ2-7; D call uncertain. CDR1 and CDR2 from the germline V gene are LNHDA and SQIVND (reference sequence). CDR3 size: 17 residues. The V end was cut by 0 bases, the J end by 2 bases, with 17 bases between.

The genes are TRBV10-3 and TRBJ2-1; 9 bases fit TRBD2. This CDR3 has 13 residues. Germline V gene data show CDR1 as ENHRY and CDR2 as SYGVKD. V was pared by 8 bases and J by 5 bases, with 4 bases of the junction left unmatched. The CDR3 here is CAIGGRADNEQFF. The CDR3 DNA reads TGTGCCATCGGCGGGAGGGCGGACAATGAGCAGTTCTTC.

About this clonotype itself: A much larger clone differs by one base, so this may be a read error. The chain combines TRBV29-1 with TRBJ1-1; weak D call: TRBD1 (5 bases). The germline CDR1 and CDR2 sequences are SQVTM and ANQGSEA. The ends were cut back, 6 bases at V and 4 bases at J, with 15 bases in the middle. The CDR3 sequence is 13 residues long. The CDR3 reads CSVGGVSSTEAFF. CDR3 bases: TGCAGCGTGGGGGGGGTATCGAGCACTGAAGCTTTCTTT. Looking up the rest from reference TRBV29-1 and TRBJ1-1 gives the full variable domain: SAVISQKPSRDICQRGTSLTIQCQVDSQVTMMFWYRQQPGQSLTLIATANQGSEATYESGFVIDKFPISRPNLTFSTLTVSNMSPEDSSIYLCSVGGVSSTEAFFGQGTRLTVV.

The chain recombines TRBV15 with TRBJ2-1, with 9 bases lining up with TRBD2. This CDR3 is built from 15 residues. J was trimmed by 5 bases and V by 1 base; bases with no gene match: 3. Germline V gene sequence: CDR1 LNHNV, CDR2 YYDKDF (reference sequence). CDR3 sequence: CATSRGLADNNEQFF. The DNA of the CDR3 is TGTGCCACCAGCAGAGGACTAGCGGATAACAATGAGCAGTTCTTC.